This note documents a single T cell receptor (beta chain) sequence. One end of the junction fails to match germline, which may point to a read error. The record originates from a study of cytomegalovirus exposure and HLA in healthy donors. The primer mix had 60 Vbeta and 13 Jbeta primers. Original processing methods: Later analysis identified some 88 million unique TCR beta chains, 10 million to 12 million shared. TCRdb's copy holds only in-frame clones and misses some; the assay was immunoSEQ multiplex PCR. The DNA gave D and trimming, while V, J and clone size come from that table. Of more than 140,000 clones in the sample, around 79% were seen once. Donors were ostensibly healthy at sampling, although undocumented immune exposures were probable. The CDR3 spans 13 residues. In germline, CDR1 is SEHNR, CDR2 FQNEAQ (reference sequence).

The chain uses TRBV7-9 and TRBJ1-2, with 7 bases aligning to TRBD1. The TCR comes from a male donor in good health and CMV-seronegative. Sequences were obtained from PBMCs. The CDR3 loop reads CSSSFTGAYGYTF. The CDR3 coding sequence is TGTTCCAGCAGCTTTACAGGGGCCTATGGCTACACCTTC.